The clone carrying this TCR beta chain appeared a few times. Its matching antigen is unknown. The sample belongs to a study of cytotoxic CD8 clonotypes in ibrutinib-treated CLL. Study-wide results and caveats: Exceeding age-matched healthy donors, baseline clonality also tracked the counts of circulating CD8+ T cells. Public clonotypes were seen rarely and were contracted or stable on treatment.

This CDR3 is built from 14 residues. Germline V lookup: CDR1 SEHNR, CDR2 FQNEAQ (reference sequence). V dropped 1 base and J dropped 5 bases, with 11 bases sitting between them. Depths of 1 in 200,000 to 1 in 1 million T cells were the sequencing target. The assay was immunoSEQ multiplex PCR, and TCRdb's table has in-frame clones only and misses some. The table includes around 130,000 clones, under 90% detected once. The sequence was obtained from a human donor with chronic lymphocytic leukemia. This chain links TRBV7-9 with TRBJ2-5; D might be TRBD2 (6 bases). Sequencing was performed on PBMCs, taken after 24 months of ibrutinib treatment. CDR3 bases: TGTGCCAGCAGCTTAGTCGGGAGAGGGGAGACCCAGTACTTC. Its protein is CASSLVGRGETQYF.